Listed here is a single T cell receptor (beta chain). The same CDR3 is also encoded by other DNA sequences in this sample. Deletions cut 1 base from V and 7 bases from J, with 7 bases between. The CDR3 spans 13 residues. The germline V gene has CDR1 LGHDT and CDR2 YNNKEL (reference sequence). The data were obtained in a study of blood T cell repertoires in COVID-19. In the study overall: Both acute and convalescent COVID-19 samples were obtained from the United States, Italy and Spain. Sample material is recorded as cDNA or gDNA derived from T cells, B-cell-depleted T cells, or PBMCs.

Per the study methods: Amplifying reference gene primers gave estimates of nucleated cell counts. Assay used: immunoSEQ multiplex PCR; TCRdb lists only in-frame clones, some missing. The V and J calls and clone size come from that table; D and trimming were worked out from the DNA. In the table there are 250,000 to 300,000 clones, 70% to 90% of which are singletons. Sequenced: peripheral blood. This rearrangement joins TRBV3-1 (or the pseudogene TRBV3-2) to TRBJ2-2; a weak D match, TRBD1 (5 bases). This sequence originates from a woman aged 70-85 years with acute or convalescent COVID-19. DNA of the CDR3: TGTGCCAGCAGCCAAGTCAGGGACGGGGAGCTGTTTTTT. Translating gives CASSQVRDGELFF.